This T cell receptor (beta chain) came from a study of blood T cells in healthy people across ages. Findings of the study overall: A strong correlation between TCR beta diversity and naive T cell percentage was seen. Higher diversity and more naive CD4+ cells were features of long-lived donors, compared to aged donors.

It was with a sample-barcoded 5' primer and a J-beta primer mix that a second PCR of roughly 7 to 12 cycles was run. A single record per CDR3 protein comes from TCRdb applying MiXCR to the 5' RACE reads. The sample lists over 700,000 distinct CDR3 sequences; approximately 25% were seen once. V shed 4 bases and J shed 6 bases, with 17 bases lying between them. The CDR3 is 15 residues long. The germline V gene encodes CDR1 SGHDT and CDR2 YYEEEE. In the case of this clonotype: What it recognizes is unknown.

In addition, the sample was reused for a study of T cells of mothers and their children. Per that paper: Over 9.5 million TCR beta CDR3 reads were obtained from each mother, and approximately 2.7 million from each child.

This chain connects TRBV5-6 to TRBJ2-1; D is perhaps TRBD1 or TRBD2 (7 bases each). What was sequenced was blood. This TCR came from a boy under 18 in good health. CDR3 region: CASSQGGTSANEQFF. The CDR3 DNA reads TGTGCCAGCAGCCAGGGGGGTACTAGCGCCAATGAGCAGTTCTTC. Based on the CDR3 plus reference TRBV5-6 and TRBJ2-1, the full variable domain is DAGVTQSPTHLIKTRGQQVTLRCSPKSGHDTVSWYQQALGQGPQFIFQYYEEEERQRGNFPDRFSGHQFPNYSSELNVNALLLGDSALYLCASSQGGTSANEQFFGPGTRLTVL.